The 14 T cell receptor beta chains reported below all come from one sample, sequenced in a study of control samples from healthy donors and cancer patients. TCRdb's copy holds only in-frame clones and misses some; the assay was immunoSEQ multiplex PCR. The sample holds approximately 170,000 clones; about nine tenths are singletons and the top ten take roughly 1.6%. Sequencing was carried out using blood. These receptors all stem from a woman in her 30s in good health.

The chain employs TRBV5-6 and TRBJ2-7; 9 bases match TRBD1. V lost 4 bases to trimming and J lost 6 bases; unmatched junction nucleotides: 14. Germline-derived CDR1 and CDR2 are SGHDT and YYEEEE. This CDR3 has 16 residues. CDR3 amino acids: CASSHIDSGTGSEQYF. DNA for the CDR3: TGTGCCAGCAGCCACATCGATTCCGGGACAGGGTCCGAGCAGTACTTC.

CDR3 loop: CASRGQGTDTQYF. The CDR3 region has the DNA TGTGCCAGCAGGGGACAGGGCACAGATACGCAGTATTTT. The chain has TRBV2 and TRBJ2-3, with 8 positions matching TRBD1. V was clipped by 6 bases and J by 1 base; unmatched bases: 0. The V gene's germline CDR1 is SNHLY and CDR2 FYNNEI. The CDR3 is 13 residues long.

V usage is TRBV9 and J usage is TRBJ1-1, with 8 bases aligning to TRBD1. The germline CDR1 and CDR2 sequences are SGDLS and YYNGEE. CDR3 length: 14 residues. The V segment lost 2 bases and the J segment 4 bases; nucleotides outside the gene matches: 4. CDR3 bases: TGTGCCAGCAGCGTCGGACAGGGTCCCACTGAAGCTTTCTTT. Translation gives CASSVGQGPTEAFF.

V is TRBV27 and J is TRBJ1-5; 7 positions agree with TRBD1. The germline V gene encodes CDR1 MNHEY and CDR2 SMNVEV (reference sequence). With 0 bases clipped from V and 4 bases from J, the junction kept 0 bases outside the gene matches. The CDR3 totals 14 residues. The CDR3 region is CASSLSTGNQPQHF. The CDR3 nucleotides read TGTGCCAGCAGTTTATCGACAGGGAATCAGCCCCAGCATTTT.

This chain uses TRBV11-2 with TRBJ2-7; 8 bases fit TRBD2. The germline V gene has CDR1 SGHAT and CDR2 FQNNGV. After removal of 4 bases from V and 2 bases from J, the junction contained 4 bases not matched to a gene. The CDR3 runs 14 residues. In DNA form, the CDR3 reads TGTGCCAGCAGCTCGAGGGGACTAGCCTACGAGCAGTACTTC. As protein: CASSSRGLAYEQYF.

This clone was seen just once. The chain joins TRBV28 to TRBJ1-1; 7 nucleotides match TRBD1. The germline gives CDR1 MDHEN, CDR2 SYDVKM. This CDR3 is 16 amino acids long. V lost 3 bases and J lost 0; bases outside the gene matches: 7. The CDR3 sequence is CASSFGRGIMNTEAFF. CDR3 DNA: TGTGCCAGCAGTTTTGGCAGGGGGATCATGAACACTGAAGCTTTCTTT.

V usage is TRBV19 and J usage is TRBJ1-5; 8 bases line up with TRBD1. J lost 2 bases, V lost 7 bases, and 7 bases had no gene match. Germline V gene lookup returns CDR1 LNHDA and CDR2 SQIVND (reference sequence). The CDR3 sequence is 15 residues long. CDR3 nucleotides: TGTGCCAGTATCCCGGACAGGGTTGGCAATCAGCCCCAGCATTTT. Residues: CASIPDRVGNQPQHF.

The chain has TRBV9 and TRBJ2-2; D may be TRBD2 (6 bases). Trimming removed 2 bases from V and 2 bases from J, with 7 bases in between. The germline gives CDR1 SGDLS, CDR2 YYNGEE. This CDR3 region has 14 residues. The chain's CDR3 is CASSVRGNTGELFF. The CDR3 DNA reads as TGTGCCAGCAGCGTGCGGGGCAACACCGGGGAGCTGTTTTTT.

V and J are TRBV7-2 and TRBJ2-7; 7 positions match TRBD1. Germline-derived CDR1 and CDR2 are SGHTA and FQGNSA. This CDR3 comprises 13 residues. V shed 7 bases and J 5 bases; nucleotides not matched to a gene: 8. The DNA of the CDR3 is TGTGCCAGCACAGGGACAGTCGGGGACGAGCAGTACTTC. Translating it yields CASTGTVGDEQYF.

V is TRBV27 and J is TRBJ1-1, with D possibly matching TRBD1 (6 bases). The CDR3 has 14 amino acids. The ends were cut back, 5 bases at V and 5 bases at J, with 15 bases in the middle. The germline V gene encodes CDR1 MNHEY and CDR2 SMNVEV (reference sequence). In DNA, the CDR3 is TGTGCCAGCAGTCCGAACAGGGTGTGGACTGAAGCTTTCTTT. The encoded protein is CASSPNRVWTEAFF.

The rearrangement uses TRBV3-1 (or the pseudogene TRBV3-2) and TRBJ2-4; TRBD1 aligns across 9 bases. Germline values: CDR1 LGHDT, CDR2 YNNKEL (reference sequence). CDR3 length: 15 residues. The V segment lost 3 bases and the J segment 2 bases; nucleotides outside the gene matches: 2. The CDR3 loop reads CASSQGTGPKNIQYF. In DNA form, the CDR3 reads TGTGCCAGCAGCCAGGGGACAGGGCCCAAAAACATTCAGTACTTC.

The genes are TRBV6-5 and TRBJ1-1; 8 positions match TRBD1. The length of the CDR3 is 13 residues. Germline V gene sequence: CDR1 MNHEY, CDR2 SVGAGI. V was pared by 7 bases and J by 5 bases, with 6 bases of the junction left unmatched. CDR3 nucleotides: TGTGCCAGCACCCGGGACAGGACTACTGAAGCTTTCTTT. This encodes CASTRDRTTEAFF.

The chain recombines TRBV9 with TRBJ2-3; D is unclear. V was shortened by 0 bases and J by 0 bases, with 2 bases between the two germline ends. The CDR3 runs to 13 residues. Per germline, CDR1 SGDLS and CDR2 YYNGEE. The chain's CDR3 is CASSVVSTDTQYF. CDR3 sequence (DNA): TGTGCCAGCAGCGTAGTTAGCACAGATACGCAGTATTTT.

The chain combines TRBV2 with TRBJ1-1; TRBD1 matches 9 bases. The CDR3 sequence is 13 residues long. V dropped 6 bases and J dropped 4; count of bases not matched to a gene: 3. Germline V gene sequence: CDR1 SNHLY, CDR2 FYNNEI. As DNA, the CDR3 is TGTGCCAGCAGGGGACAGGGCGTCACTGAAGCTTTCTTT. This gives the protein CASRGQGVTEAFF.